The rows below give T cell receptor beta chains drawn from one sample of a study of CD4+ T cells in melanoma. The assay was immunoSEQ multiplex PCR, and TCRdb's table has in-frame clones only and misses some. The sample holds more than 110,000 clones, 80% to 95% seen once. The receptor set was obtained from a human donor with melanoma. Each CDR3 is given with its conserved first and last residue. D genes are given only for firm matches. Part of the rows lack a size; the others show once, few, many or a class for expanded clones.

v_gene,len,abundance,d_gene,j_gene,CDR3aa,CDR3nt
TRBV7-3,14,-,TRBD2,TRBJ2-2,CASSFSGGTGELFF,TGTGCCAGCAGCTTTAGCGGGGGTACCGGGGAGCTGTTTTTT
TRBV2,14,-,-,TRBJ2-5,CASSEVSDQETQYF,TGTGCCAGCAGTGAGGTCAGCGACCAAGAGACCCAGTACTTC
TRBV6-1,14,once,-,TRBJ2-5,CASNPRQAQETQYF,TGTGCCAGCAATCCTAGGCAGGCACAAGAGACCCAGTACTTC
TRBV29-1,15,-,TRBD1,TRBJ1-2,CSVAGGEGFNYGYTF,TGCAGCGTTGCAGGGGGCGAGGGCTTCAACTATGGCTACACCTTC
TRBV9,14,-,TRBD2,TRBJ2-7,CASSAGGASYEQYF,TGTGCCAGCAGCGCCGGGGGGGCCTCCTACGAGCAGTACTTC
TRBV6-6,10,-,-,TRBJ1-2,CASRGEGYTF,TGTGCCAGCAGAGGGGAAGGCTACACCTTC
TRBV5-1,13,-,-,TRBJ1-1,CASSLVGDGEAFF,TGCGCCAGCAGCTTGGTAGGGGACGGCGAAGCTTTCTTT
TRBV5-1,13,-,-,TRBJ2-3,CASSFWGRDTQYF,TGCGCCAGCAGCTTCTGGGGCCGGGATACGCAGTATTTT
TRBV5-6,18,-,-,TRBJ2-5,CASSPFRPVVLERETQYF,TGTGCCAGCAGCCCGTTTAGGCCGGTGGTCCTGGAGAGGGAGACCCAGTACTTC
TRBV11-2,12,-,-,TRBJ2-5,CASSFKRRTQYF,TGTGCCAGCAGCTTCAAGCGGCGGACCCAGTACTTC
TRBV18,20,-,-,TRBJ1-6,CASSPRPYEGISSYNSPLHF,TGTGCCAGCTCACCGCGGCCCTATGAAGGGATTAGCTCCTATAATTCACCCCTCCACTTT
TRBV7-9,15,-,TRBD2,TRBJ2-1,CASSLSGGGYNEQFF,TGTGCCAGCAGCTTATCTGGGGGGGGCTACAATGAGCAGTTCTTC
TRBV6-1,15,-,TRBD1,TRBJ2-7,CASSDRDRDRYEQYF,TGTGCCAGCAGTGACAGAGACAGGGATCGATACGAGCAGTACTTC
TRBV2,12,-,TRBD1,TRBJ1-1,CASSRGQGAAFF,TGTGCCAGCTCCAGGGGGCAAGGCGCGGCTTTCTTT
TRBV10-3,14,-,-,TRBJ1-2,CAISESGPNYGYTF,TGTGCCATCAGTGAGTCGGGCCCTAACTATGGCTACACCTTC
TRBV19,16,once,TRBD2,TRBJ2-7,CASSIDPGLAGVEQYF,TGTGCCAGTAGTATAGATCCTGGACTAGCGGGGGTCGAGCAGTACTTC
TRBV10-2,15,-,TRBD2,TRBJ2-1,CASSDPRGGFYEQFF,TGCGCCAGCAGTGACCCGCGGGGGGGATTCTATGAGCAGTTCTTC
TRBV5-1,15,once,TRBD1,TRBJ1-1,CASSFNRGSNTEAFF,TGCGCCAGCAGCTTTAACAGGGGATCGAACACTGAAGCTTTCTTT
TRBV6-5,15,-,TRBD2,TRBJ2-7,CASSPLASGSYEQYF,TGTGCCAGCAGTCCTTTGGCTAGCGGGTCCTACGAGCAGTACTTC
TRBV2,13,-,TRBD1,TRBJ1-6,CASTGTGDSPLHF,TGTGCCAGCACCGGGACAGGAGATTCACCCCTCCACTTT
TRBV7-2,16,-,-,TRBJ1-2,CASSLDPGWVYNGYTF,TGTGCCAGCAGCTTAGATCCAGGTTGGGTATATAATGGCTACACCTTC
TRBV19,15,-,-,TRBJ2-6,CASRPKVAGANVLTF,TGTGCCAGTAGGCCGAAAGTAGCTGGGGCCAACGTCCTGACTTTC
TRBV15,15,-,-,TRBJ2-3,CATSRVGRGTDTQYF,TGTGCCACCAGCAGAGTAGGTAGGGGCACAGATACGCAGTATTTT
TRBV18,16,-,-,TRBJ1-1,CASSPSRVGGDTEAFF,TGTGCCAGCTCACCAAGTAGGGTTGGGGGGGACACTGAAGCTTTCTTT
TRBV2,15,-,TRBD1,TRBJ2-2,CASLPDRAITGELFF,TGTGCCAGCTTGCCGGACAGGGCTATTACCGGGGAGCTGTTTTTT
TRBV7-3,16,-,TRBD1,TRBJ2-2,CASSFDRGQSTGELFF,TGTGCCAGCAGCTTCGACAGGGGGCAGAGCACCGGGGAGCTGTTTTTT
TRBV27,14,-,-,TRBJ1-1,CASSLRGMNTEAFF,TGTGCCAGCAGTTTACGCGGGATGAACACTGAAGCTTTCTTT
TRBV29-1,15,-,-,TRBJ2-3,CSGNRASRGADTQYF,TGCAGCGGCAACCGGGCCTCCCGCGGGGCAGATACGCAGTATTTT
TRBV27,15,-,-,TRBJ1-2,CASSPAGGRGYGYTF,TGTGCCAGCAGTCCCGCGGGAGGTAGAGGCTATGGCTACACCTTC
TRBV4-2,14,few,-,TRBJ1-3,CASSQGASGNTIYF,TGTGCCAGCAGCCAGGGGGCCTCTGGAAACACCATATATTTT
TRBV6-1,13,-,-,TRBJ2-1,CASRDGRYNEQFF,TGTGCCAGCAGAGATGGTAGGTACAATGAGCAGTTCTTC
TRBV19,16,-,TRBD2,TRBJ2-3,CASTSFGSGGAGTQYF,TGTGCCAGTACCTCGTTTGGTAGCGGGGGGGCCGGGACGCAGTATTTT
TRBV7-2,11,once,-,TRBJ1-2,CASSLLRDYTF,TGTGCCAGCAGCTTACTACGCGACTACACCTTC
TRBV19,15,once,TRBD1,TRBJ1-2,CASSHPGQGSYGYTF,TGTGCCAGTAGTCACCCGGGACAGGGGTCGTATGGCTACACCTTC
TRBV5-1,16,-,-,TRBJ1-6,CASSSGVRSYNSPLHF,TGCGCCAGCAGCTCGGGCGTAAGGTCCTATAATTCACCCCTCCACTTT
TRBV7-9,16,-,TRBD2,TRBJ2-7,CASSLTASGGSDEQYF,TGTGCCAGCAGCTTAACGGCATCGGGGGGATCCGACGAGCAGTACTTC
TRBV30,12,-,-,TRBJ1-2,CAWSEGPRGYTF,TGTGCCTGGAGTGAGGGACCAAGGGGCTACACCTTC
TRBV5-6,13,-,-,TRBJ1-3,CASSPGSGNTIYF,TGTGCCAGCAGCCCCGGCTCTGGAAACACCATATATTTT
TRBV4-1,16,few,TRBD1,TRBJ1-2,CASSQNYGQGLYGYTF,TGCGCCAGCAGCCAAAACTACGGACAGGGCCTCTATGGCTACACCTTC
TRBV11-2,13,-,-,TRBJ1-2,CASSWDGRYGYTF,TGTGCCAGCAGCTGGGACGGCCGCTATGGCTACACCTTC